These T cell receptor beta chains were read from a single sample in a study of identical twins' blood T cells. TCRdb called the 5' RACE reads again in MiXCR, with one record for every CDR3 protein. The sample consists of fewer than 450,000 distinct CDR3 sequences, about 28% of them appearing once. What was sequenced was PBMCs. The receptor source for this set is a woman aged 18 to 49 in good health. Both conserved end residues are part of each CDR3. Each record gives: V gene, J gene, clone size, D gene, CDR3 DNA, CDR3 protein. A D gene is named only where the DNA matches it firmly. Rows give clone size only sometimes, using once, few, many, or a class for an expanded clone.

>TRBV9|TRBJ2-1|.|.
TGTGCCAGCAGCGTAGGGGTCCCCTCCTCGGATGAGCAGTTCTTC
CASSVGVPSSDEQFF
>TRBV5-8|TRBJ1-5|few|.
TGTGCCAGCAGTCCTCAAGGTAGGCCCCAGCATTTT
CASSPQGRPQHF
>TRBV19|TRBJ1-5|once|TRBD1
TGTGCCAGTAGTATAGGGGCGGACAGGGGAAGTCAGCCCCAGCATTTT
CASSIGADRGSQPQHF
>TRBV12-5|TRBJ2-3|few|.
TGTGCTAGTGGTTCACCTTTTAGCCCCGATACGCAGTATTTT
CASGSPFSPDTQYF
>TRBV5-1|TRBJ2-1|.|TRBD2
TGCGCCAGCAGCTTGTTAGCGGGGGGGCCCTCCTACAATGAGCAGTTCTTC
CASSLLAGGPSYNEQFF
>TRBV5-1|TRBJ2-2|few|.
TGCGCCAGCAGCCCTCCCGCATCCGGGGAGCTGTTTTTT
CASSPPASGELFF
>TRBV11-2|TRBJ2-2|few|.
TGTGCCAGCAGATCAACCGCGAACACCGGGGAGCTGTTTTTT
CASRSTANTGELFF
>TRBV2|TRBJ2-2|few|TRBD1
TGTGCCAGCAGATGGGACAGTTGGGCCGAGCTGTTTTTT
CASRWDSWAELFF
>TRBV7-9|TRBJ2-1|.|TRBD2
TGTGCCAACAGCTCCGGGACTAGCGGGATTGGGAATGAGCAGTTCTTC
CANSSGTSGIGNEQFF
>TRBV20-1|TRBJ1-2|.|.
TGCAGTGCCTACTCCGTTAACTATGGCTACACCTTC
CSAYSVNYGYTF
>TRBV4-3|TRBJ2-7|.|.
TGCGCCAGCAGCCACGGTGGTAGCTCTGACGAGCAGTACTTC
CASSHGGSSDEQYF
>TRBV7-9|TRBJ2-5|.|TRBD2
TGTGCCAGCAGCTTACTAGCGGGAGTTGGTGAGACCCAGTACTTC
CASSLLAGVGETQYF
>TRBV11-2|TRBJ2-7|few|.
TGTGCCAGCAGCTCACTAAGGGTCTTAGGCTACGAGCAGTACTTC
CASSSLRVLGYEQYF
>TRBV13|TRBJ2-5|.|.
TGTGCCAGCAGCCCTTGGATCCAAGAGACCCAGTACTTC
CASSPWIQETQYF
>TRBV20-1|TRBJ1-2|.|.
TGCAGTGCTAGTACGGGCACGGACTATGGCTACACCTTC
CSASTGTDYGYTF
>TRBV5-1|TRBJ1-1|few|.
TGCGCCAGCAGCCCGGAGCCGTCCCCGAACACTGAAGCTTTCTTT
CASSPEPSPNTEAFF
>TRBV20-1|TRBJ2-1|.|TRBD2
TGCAGTGCTCCCAATTCGGGACTAGCGGTAATTGATGAGCAGTTCTTC
CSAPNSGLAVIDEQFF
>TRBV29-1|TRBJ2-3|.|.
TGCAGCGTTGAAGACCGCGGGTTGACAGATCCGCAGTATTTT
CSVEDRGLTDPQYF
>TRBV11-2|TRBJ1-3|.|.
TGTGCCAGCAGCTTAAACAGGCCGACCTCTGGAAACACCATATATTTT
CASSLNRPTSGNTIYF
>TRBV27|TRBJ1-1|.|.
TGTGCCAGCACCTCCCCCGGCAGGGGAAAAGCTGAAGCTTTCTTT
CASTSPGRGKAEAFF
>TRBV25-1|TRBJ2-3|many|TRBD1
TGTGCCAGCAGTGACGGGACAGGGAAATGGTATACGCAGTATTTT
CASSDGTGKWYTQYF
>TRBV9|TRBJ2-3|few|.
TGTGCCAGCAGCACAACGACCGGCGCCGAGAGTCAGTATTTT
CASSTTTGAESQYF
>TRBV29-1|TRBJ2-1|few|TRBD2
TGCAGCGTTGACCTAGCGGGGGGGTCGAAGCAGTTCTTC
CSVDLAGGSKQFF
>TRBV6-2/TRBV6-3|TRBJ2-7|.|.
TGTGCCAGCCTAGAAGGAGGATCCTACGAGCAGTACTTC
CASLEGGSYEQYF
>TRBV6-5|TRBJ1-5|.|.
TGTGCCGGCAGTTACTCAAGAGAGCAGCCCCAGCATTTT
CAGSYSREQPQHF
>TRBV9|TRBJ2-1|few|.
TGTGCCAGCGGGGGCAAGCTTGAGCAGTTCTTC
CASGGKLEQFF
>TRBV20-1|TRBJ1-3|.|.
TGCAGTGCCAACCGACGGAGCCCCTCTGGAAACACCATATATTTT
CSANRRSPSGNTIYF
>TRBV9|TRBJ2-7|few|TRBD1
TGTGCCAGCAGCGTAGCTGGGACAGGGGCCGAGCAGTACTTC
CASSVAGTGAEQYF
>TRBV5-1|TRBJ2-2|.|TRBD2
TGCGCCAGCAGCTTCGGACTAGCGATGGCCGGGGAGCTGTTTTTT
CASSFGLAMAGELFF
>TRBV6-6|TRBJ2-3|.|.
TGTGCCAGCACCAATAATCCGGGCACAGATACGCAGTATTTT
CASTNNPGTDTQYF
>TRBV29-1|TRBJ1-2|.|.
TGCAGCGTCCGAGGGGGGGCTGGCTATGGCTACACCTTC
CSVRGGAGYGYTF
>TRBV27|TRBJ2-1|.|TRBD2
TGTGCCAGCAGCCGCGGGGGGATGGATGAGCAGTTCTTC
CASSRGGMDEQFF
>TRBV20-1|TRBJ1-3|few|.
TGCAGTGCTATTGGGAGGGCTGCCCCTGGAAACACCATATATTTT
CSAIGRAAPGNTIYF
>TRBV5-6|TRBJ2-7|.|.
TGTGCCAGCGGGCGGGCGCTTACCTACGAGCAGTACTTC
CASGRALTYEQYF
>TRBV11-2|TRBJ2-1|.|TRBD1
TGTGCCAGCAGCTTAGAAGGGGACAGAAATGAGCAGTTCTTC
CASSLEGDRNEQFF
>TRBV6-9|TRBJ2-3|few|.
TGTGCCAGCTCTCAGGGGGGCCCATTTGAAGGTGGAGATACGCAGTATTTT
CASSQGGPFEGGDTQYF
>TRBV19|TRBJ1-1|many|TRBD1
TGTGCCAGTAGTCCCCTGTTCCAGGGGGCCACTGAAGCTTTCTTT
CASSPLFQGATEAFF
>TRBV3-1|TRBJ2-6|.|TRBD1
TGTGCCAGCAGCCAAGATTATTGGACAGGGGACGCTGGGGCCAACGTCCTGACTTTC
CASSQDYWTGDAGANVLTF
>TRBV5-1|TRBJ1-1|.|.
TGCGCCAGCATGCGCGCAGATAGGGGGTTGAGCACTGAAGCTTTCTTT
CASMRADRGLSTEAFF
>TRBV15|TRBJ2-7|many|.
TGTGCCACCAGCTTTACCTTCGGGTCTTCCTACGAGCAGTACTTC
CATSFTFGSSYEQYF